What follows is one T cell receptor (beta chain) and its context. The antigen remains undetermined. V trimming: 4 bases; J trimming: 0 bases; junction bases outside the gene matches: 4. The CDR3 runs 16 residues. Germline CDR1 and CDR2: SGHVS and FQNEAQ. The entry originates in a study of shared clonotypes between healthy human individuals. Study-wide findings and caveats: Non-shared clonotypes showed lower generation probabilities than clonotypes common to all four donors. Rarefaction curves obtained for sorted subsets showed sequencing incomplete despite large depth.

Study processing details: Without quality scores, immunoSEQ junctional reads could not be filtered like full-length reads. Repertoires were generated with immunoSEQ multiplex PCR, while TCRdb's copy carries only in-frame clones and drops some. V and J calls and clone size are given by that table; D and trimming were obtained from the DNA. This table has about 600,000 clones, roughly 98% appearing once. Positively selected for CCR7, the CD45RO-negative cells used as naive CD8 cells excluded terminally differentiated effector memory CD45RA+ cells. The receptor was derived from a man aged 30 to 39 in good health. The J gene is TRBJ2-1, the V gene TRBV7-8, with 9 bases that match TRBD2. The sample consisted of naive CD8+ T cells sorted from blood. The CDR3 bases are TGTGCCAGCAGCTGGACTAGCGTCCTCTCCTACAATGAGCAGTTCTTC. It translates to CASSWTSVLSYNEQFF.